Included here is one T cell receptor beta chain sequence, with context. The sample originates from a study of blood T cell repertoires in COVID-19. Background on the study: The samples span acute and convalescent COVID-19 from the United States, Italy and Spain. Nucleic acid was either cDNA or gDNA, and it came from T cells, B-cell-depleted T cells, or PBMCs.

CDR1 LGHNA and CDR2 YNFKEQ come from the germline V gene. The CDR3 totals 16 residues. V was clipped by 0 bases and J by 3 bases; unmatched bases: 4. How the authors handled the data: Amplified reference gene primers provided the basis for estimating nucleated cell counts. The data were produced by immunoSEQ multiplex PCR, yet TCRdb's version contains in-frame clones alone and is incomplete. That table supplies the V and J calls and clone size; D and trimming were determined from the DNA. The sample holds 60,000 to 75,000 clones, 86% seen once. The receptor was isolated from a man aged 25 to 40 with acute or convalescent COVID-19. The V call is TRBV4-2, the J call TRBJ1-5; 8 bases line up with TRBD1. Sequencing input: peripheral blood. CDR3 sequence: CASSQDSGQVNQPQHF. CDR3 sequence (DNA): TGTGCCAGCAGCCAAGATTCGGGACAGGTCAATCAGCCCCAGCATTTT.